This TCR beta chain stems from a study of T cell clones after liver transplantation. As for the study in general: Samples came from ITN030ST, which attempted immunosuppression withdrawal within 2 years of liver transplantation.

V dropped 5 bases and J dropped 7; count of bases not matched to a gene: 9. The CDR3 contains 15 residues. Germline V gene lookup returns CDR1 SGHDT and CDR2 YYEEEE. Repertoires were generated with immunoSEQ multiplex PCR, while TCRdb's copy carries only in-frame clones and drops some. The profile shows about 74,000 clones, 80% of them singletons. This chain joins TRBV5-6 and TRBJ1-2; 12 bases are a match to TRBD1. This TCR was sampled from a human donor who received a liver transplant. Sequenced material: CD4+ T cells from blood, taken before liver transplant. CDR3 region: CASRSSGTGGFGYTF. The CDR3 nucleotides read TGTGCCAGCAGATCCTCCGGGACAGGGGGCTTTGGCTACACCTTC.